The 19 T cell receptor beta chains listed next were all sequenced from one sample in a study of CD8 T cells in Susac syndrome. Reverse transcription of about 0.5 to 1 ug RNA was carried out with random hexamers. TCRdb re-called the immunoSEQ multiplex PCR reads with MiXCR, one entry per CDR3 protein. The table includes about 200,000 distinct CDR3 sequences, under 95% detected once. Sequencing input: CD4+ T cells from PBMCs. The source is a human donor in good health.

The CDR3 nucleotides read TGTGCCAGCAGCCTTCCGACAGGGGACGAGCAGTACTTC. This translates into CASSLPTGDEQYF. The chain couples TRBV5-4 to TRBJ2-7, with 8 bases matching TRBD1. Germline V lookup: CDR1 SGHNT, CDR2 YYREEE (reference sequence). The CDR3 has 13 residues. V gave up 4 bases and J gave up 5 bases; unmatched junction bases: 5. Based on the CDR3 plus reference TRBV5-4 and TRBJ2-7, the full variable domain is ETGVTQSPTHLIKTRGQQVTLRCSSQSGHNTVSWYQQALGQGPQFIFQYYREEENGRGNFPPRFSGLQFPNYSSELNVNALELDDSALYLCASSLPTGDEQYFGPGTRLTVT.

CDR3 amino acids: CASSLINTLGVQFF. The CDR3 DNA reads TGTGCCAGCAGTCTGATAAATACCTTGGGTGTGCAGTTCTTC. This chain joins TRBV28 and TRBJ2-1, with D hard to call. This CDR3 contains 14 residues. V was clipped by 5 bases and J by 12 bases, with 20 bases between them. Germline assignment: CDR1 MDHEN and CDR2 SYDVKM.

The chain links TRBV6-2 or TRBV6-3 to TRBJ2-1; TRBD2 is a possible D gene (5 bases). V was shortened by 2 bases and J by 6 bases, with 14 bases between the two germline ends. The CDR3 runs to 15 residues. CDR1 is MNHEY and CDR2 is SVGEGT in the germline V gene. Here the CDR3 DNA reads TGTGCCAGCAGTTACGGACTTCCCTCCGGCAATGAGCAGTTCTTC. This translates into CASSYGLPSGNEQFF.

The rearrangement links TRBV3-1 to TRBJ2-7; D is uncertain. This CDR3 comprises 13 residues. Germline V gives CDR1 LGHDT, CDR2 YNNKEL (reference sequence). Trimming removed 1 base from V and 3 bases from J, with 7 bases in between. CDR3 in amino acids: CASSQVLLYEQYF. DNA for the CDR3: TGTGCCAGCAGCCAAGTTCTCCTCTACGAGCAGTACTTC.

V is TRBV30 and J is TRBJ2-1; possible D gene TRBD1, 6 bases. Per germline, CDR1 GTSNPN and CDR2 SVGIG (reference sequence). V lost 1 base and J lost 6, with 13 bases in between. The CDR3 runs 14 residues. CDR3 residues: CAWSGQEGRNEQFF. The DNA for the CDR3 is TGTGCCTGGAGTGGACAGGAAGGGCGCAATGAGCAGTTCTTC.

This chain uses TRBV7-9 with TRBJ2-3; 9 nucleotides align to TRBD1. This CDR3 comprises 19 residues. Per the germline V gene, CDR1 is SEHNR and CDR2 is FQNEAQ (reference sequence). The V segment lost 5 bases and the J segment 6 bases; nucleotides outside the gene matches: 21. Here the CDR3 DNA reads TGTGCCAGCAGCGCCCCGGGACAGGGTTCGCGAAGTAGGTCGGATACGCAGTATTTT. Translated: CASSAPGQGSRSRSDTQYF.

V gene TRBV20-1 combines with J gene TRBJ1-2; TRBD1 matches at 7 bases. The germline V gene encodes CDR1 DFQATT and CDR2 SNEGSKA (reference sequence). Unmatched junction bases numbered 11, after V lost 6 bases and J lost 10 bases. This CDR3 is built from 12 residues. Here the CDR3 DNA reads TGCAGTGCGCCAAGGACAGGCGATTACTACACCTTC. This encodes CSAPRTGDYYTF.

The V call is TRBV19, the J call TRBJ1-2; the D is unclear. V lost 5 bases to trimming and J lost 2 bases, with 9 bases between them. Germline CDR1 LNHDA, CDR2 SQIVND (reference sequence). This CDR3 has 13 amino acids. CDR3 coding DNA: TGTGCCAGTAGTTCGGATGACAACTATGGCTACACCTTC. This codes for CASSSDDNYGYTF. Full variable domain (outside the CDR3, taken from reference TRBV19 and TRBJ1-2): DGGITQSPKYLFRKEGQNVTLSCEQNLNHDAMYWYRQDPGQGLRLIYYSQIVNDFQKGDIAEGYSVSREKKESFPLTVTSAQKNPTAFYLCASSSDDNYGYTFGSGTRLTVV.

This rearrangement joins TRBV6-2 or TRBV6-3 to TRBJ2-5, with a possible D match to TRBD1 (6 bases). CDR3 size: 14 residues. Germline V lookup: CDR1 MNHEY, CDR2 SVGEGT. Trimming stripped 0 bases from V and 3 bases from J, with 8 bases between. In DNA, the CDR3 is TGTGCCAGCAGTTACTCGACAGGTGAAGAGACCCAGTACTTC. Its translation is CASSYSTGEETQYF.

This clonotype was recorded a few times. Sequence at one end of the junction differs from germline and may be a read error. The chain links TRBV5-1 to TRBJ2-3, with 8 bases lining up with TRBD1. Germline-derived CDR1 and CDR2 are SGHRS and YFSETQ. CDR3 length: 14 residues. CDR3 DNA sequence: TGTGCCAGCAGTTTGGACAGGGCCACAGATACGCAGTATTTT. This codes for CASSLDRATDTQYF. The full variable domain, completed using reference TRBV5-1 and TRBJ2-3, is KAGVTQTPRYLIKTRGQQVTLSCSPISGHRSVSWYQQTPGQGLQFLFEYFSETQRNKGNFPGRFSGRQFSNSRSEMNVSTLELGDSALYLCASSLDRATDTQYFGPGTRLTVL.

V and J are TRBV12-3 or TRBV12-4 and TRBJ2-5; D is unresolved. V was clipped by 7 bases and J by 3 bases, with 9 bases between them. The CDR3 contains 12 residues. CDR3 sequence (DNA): TGTGCCAGCATGTCGCAGAAAGAGACCCAGTACTTC. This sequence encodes CASMSQKETQYF.

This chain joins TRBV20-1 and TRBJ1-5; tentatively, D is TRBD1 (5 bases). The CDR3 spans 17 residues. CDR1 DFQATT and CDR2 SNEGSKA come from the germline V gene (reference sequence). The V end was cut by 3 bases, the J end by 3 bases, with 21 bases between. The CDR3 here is CSASMLVGAFHNQPQHF. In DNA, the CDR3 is TGCAGTGCTAGTATGTTGGTCGGGGCCTTTCACAATCAGCCCCAGCATTTT.

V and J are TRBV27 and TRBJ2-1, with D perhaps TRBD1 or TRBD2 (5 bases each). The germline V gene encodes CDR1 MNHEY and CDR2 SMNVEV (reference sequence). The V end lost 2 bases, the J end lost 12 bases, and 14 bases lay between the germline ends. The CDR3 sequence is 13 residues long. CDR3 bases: TGTGCCAGCAGTTTACCTGGGGGTAGGTGGCAGTTCTTC. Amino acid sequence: CASSLPGGRWQFF.

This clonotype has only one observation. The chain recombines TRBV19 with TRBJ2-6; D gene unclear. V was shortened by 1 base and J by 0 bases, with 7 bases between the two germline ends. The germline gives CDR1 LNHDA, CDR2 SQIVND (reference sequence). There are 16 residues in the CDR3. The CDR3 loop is CASSIGSASGANVLTF. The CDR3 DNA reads TGTGCCAGTAGTATAGGATCAGCCTCTGGGGCCAACGTCCTGACTTTC.

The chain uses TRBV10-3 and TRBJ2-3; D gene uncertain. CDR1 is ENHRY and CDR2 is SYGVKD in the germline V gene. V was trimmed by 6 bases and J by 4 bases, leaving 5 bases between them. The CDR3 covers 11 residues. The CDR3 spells CAIRQSDTQYF. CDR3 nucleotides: TGTGCCATCAGACAGTCAGATACGCAGTATTTT.

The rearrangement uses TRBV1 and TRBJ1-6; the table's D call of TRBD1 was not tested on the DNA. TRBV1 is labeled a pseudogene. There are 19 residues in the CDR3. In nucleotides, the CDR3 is TGCACCAGCAGCCACTGCGCGCTCCCGAGCCCGGGACAGCAGTCACCCCTCCACTTT. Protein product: CTSSHCALPSPGQQSPLHF.

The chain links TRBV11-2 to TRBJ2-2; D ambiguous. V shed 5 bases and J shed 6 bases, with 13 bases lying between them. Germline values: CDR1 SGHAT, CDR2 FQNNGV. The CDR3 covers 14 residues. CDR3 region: CASSRAIGSGELFF. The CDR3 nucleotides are TGTGCCAGCAGCCGCGCAATTGGATCCGGGGAGCTGTTTTTT.

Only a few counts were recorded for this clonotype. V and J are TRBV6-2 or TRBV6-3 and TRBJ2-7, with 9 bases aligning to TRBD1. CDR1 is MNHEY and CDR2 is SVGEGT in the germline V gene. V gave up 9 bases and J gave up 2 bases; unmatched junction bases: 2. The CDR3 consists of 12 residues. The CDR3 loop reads CASGQGTYEQYV. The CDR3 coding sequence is TGTGCCAGTGGACAGGGGACCTACGAGCAGTACGTC.

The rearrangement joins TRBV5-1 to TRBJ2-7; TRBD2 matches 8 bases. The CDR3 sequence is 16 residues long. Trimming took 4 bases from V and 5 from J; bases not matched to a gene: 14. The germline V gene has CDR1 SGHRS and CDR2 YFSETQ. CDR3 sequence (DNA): TGCGCCAGCAGCCTCCCAGGGAGCGGGGGTAAACACGAGCAGTACTTC. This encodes CASSLPGSGGKHEQYF.